These T cell receptor beta chains were read from a single sample in a study of memory CD4+ T cells and cytomegalovirus serostatus. Repertoires were generated with immunoSEQ multiplex PCR, while TCRdb's copy carries only in-frame clones and drops some. The sample includes 64,000 or so clones, around 77% seen only once; the top ten take roughly 1%. The sample comprised memory CD4+ T cells from blood. These receptors were taken from an adult in good health and CMV-seronegative. Both conserved end residues are trimmed from each CDR3.

v_call,cdr3_aa
TRBV27,ASSSNFRGFGYT
TRBV5-4,ASSLRSGTPLYGYT
TRBV6-5,ASSDLSGNTIY
TRBV4-3,ASSPDRYTEAF
TRBV6-1,ASSLGQGALGYT
TRBV4-1,ASSPGLAGYEQY
TRBV14,ASSQGGQSLGEQY
TRBV28,ASSLAGVDGYT
TRBV27,ASSPDRGDGGYT
TRBV5-4,ASSRDRGRGEQY
TRBV7-6,ASSRTGGSGANVLT
TRBV30,AWSHGRGYSEAF
TRBV7-8,ASSRRGPNSNQPQH
TRBV11-3,ASSLWGATEAF
TRBV11-2,ASSLNTGPSTDTQY
TRBV20-1,SAPRSNTQY
TRBV5-8,ASSLQGATGELF
TRBV6-5,ASSYRTRIGSEQY
TRBV4-1,ASSQGYRGQETQY
TRBV5-6,ASSGPGPNTGELF
TRBV30,AWSLGGARPYEQY
TRBV2,ASMTGQSETQY
TRBV25-1,ASSDFPAYGYT
TRBV4-2,ASSQGHTYEQY
TRBV19,ATTAWGGEGNQPQH
TRBV5-4,ASSIFYLMNTEAF
TRBV7-7,ASSLVQGWETQY
TRBV6-1,ASSEYRSGLYGYT
TRBV2,ASRKGVTNEKLF
TRBV5-1,ASSPRTGGTDTQY
TRBV10-3,AISDTARGEQF
TRBV28,ASSLFPDFNYGYT
TRBV6-5,ASSYRDSYNEQF
TRBV7-9,ASRLGADRMNTEAF
TRBV29-1,SAGTGATNEKLF
TRBV28,ASRVGGPWGNQPQH